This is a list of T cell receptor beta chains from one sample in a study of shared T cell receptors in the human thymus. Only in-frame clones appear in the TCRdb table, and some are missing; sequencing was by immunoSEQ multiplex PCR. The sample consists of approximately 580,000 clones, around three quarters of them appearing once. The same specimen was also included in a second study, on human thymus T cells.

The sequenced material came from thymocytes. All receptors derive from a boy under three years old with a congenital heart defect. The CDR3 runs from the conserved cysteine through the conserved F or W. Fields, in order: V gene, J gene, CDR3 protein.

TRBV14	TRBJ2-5	CASSLPTSGEETQYF
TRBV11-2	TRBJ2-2	CASSIGRLAGGPNTGELFF
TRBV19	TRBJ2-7	CASSIVSSSYEQYF
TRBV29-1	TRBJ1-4	CSGGSGANEKLFF
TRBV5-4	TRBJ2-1	CASSPGFEQFF
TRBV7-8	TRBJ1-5	CASSPDRTYQPQHF
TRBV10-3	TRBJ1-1	CAISEWAGLNTEAFF
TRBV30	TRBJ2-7	CAWRVPTTLKKGQGANEQYF
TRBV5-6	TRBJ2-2	CASSLRLGDTGELFF
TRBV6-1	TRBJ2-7	CASSEELVRTSLDYEQYF
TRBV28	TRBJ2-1	CASSHHPETSGRRGYNEQFF
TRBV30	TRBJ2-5	CAWVETKQETQYF
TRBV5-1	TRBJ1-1	CASSFGFGGANTEAFF
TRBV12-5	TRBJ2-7	CASGLTGLPYEQYF
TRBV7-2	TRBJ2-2	CASSFLLRGSGELFF
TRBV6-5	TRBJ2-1	CASSYGQGYNEQFF
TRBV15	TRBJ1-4	CATSRSVREDHEKLFF
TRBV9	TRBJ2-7	CANPRLAAYEQYF
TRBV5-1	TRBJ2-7	CASSPHGSDVREQYF
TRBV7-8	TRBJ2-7	CASSPGYPEQYF
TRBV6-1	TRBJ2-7	CASQVGGGYEQYF
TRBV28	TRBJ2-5	CASRIQREKETQYF
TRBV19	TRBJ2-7	CATSDRENYEQYF
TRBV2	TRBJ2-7	CASSAKGQAWGPNYEQYF
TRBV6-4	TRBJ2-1	CASSDAQGHEQFF
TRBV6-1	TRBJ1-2	CASSGGVSYGYTF
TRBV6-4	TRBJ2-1	CATPKMESANEQFF
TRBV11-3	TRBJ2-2	CASSSLRDFAGELFF
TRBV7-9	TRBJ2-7	CASSFPGQAYEQYF
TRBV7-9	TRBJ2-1	CASSARLAGGNTYNEQFF
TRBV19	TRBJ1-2	CASTAGAGRVRYGYTF
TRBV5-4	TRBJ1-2	CASSWTGHGYTF
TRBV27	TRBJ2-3	CASRTPRGSTDTQYF
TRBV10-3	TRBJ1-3	CAIRRDRGSGNTIYF
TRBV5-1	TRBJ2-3	CASSPRSERSLSTDTQYF
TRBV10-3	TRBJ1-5	CAISESEGWMSNQPQHF
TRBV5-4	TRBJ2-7	CASSLGLAGPEQYF
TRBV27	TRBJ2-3	CASSPPFGTSGRSAQYF
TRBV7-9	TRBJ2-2	CASRGWTAGERPGELFF
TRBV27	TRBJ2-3	CASKIRSGRPDTQYF
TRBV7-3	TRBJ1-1	CASSSGGTEAFF
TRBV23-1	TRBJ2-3	CASSHRGLAGGRPTDTQYF
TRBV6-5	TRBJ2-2	CASSRVGYTGELFF
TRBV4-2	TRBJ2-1	CASSPGQHTYNEQFF
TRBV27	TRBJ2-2	CASSLSTVGTYDIGELFF
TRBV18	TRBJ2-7	CASSPAGTTHEQYF
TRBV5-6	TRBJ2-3	CASSPHYVSTDTQYF
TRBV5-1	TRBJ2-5	CASSFLAEKETQYF
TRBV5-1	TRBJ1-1	CASSLGGVNTEAFF
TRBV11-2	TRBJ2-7	CASSNVAGGPREQYF
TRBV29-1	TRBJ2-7	CSVEDFSGGNYEQYF